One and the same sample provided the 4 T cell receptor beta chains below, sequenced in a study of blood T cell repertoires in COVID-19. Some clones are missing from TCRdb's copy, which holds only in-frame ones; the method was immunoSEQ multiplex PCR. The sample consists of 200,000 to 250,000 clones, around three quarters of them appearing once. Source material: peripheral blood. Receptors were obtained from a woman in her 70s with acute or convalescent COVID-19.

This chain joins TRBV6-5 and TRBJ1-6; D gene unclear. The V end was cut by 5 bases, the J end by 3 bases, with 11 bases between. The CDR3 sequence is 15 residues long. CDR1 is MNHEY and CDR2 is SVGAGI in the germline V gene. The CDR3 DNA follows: TGTGCCAGCAGTCCCCGGCCGGGCTATAATTCACCCCTCCACTTT. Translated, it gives CASSPRPGYNSPLHF.

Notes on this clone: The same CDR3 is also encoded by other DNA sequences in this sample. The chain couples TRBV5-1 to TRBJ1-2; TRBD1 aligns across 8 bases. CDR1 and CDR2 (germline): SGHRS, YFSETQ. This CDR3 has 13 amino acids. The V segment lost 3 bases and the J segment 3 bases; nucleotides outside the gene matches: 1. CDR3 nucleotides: TGCGCCAGCAGCTCAGGGGGCGACTATGGCTACACCTTC. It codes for CASSSGGDYGYTF.

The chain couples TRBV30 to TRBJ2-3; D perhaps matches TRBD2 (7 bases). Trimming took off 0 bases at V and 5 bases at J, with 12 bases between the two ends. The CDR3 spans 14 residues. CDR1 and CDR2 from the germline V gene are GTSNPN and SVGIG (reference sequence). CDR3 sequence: CAWSVGGGIDTQYF. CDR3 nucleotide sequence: TGTGCCTGGAGTGTAGGGGGGGGGATAGATACGCAGTATTTT.

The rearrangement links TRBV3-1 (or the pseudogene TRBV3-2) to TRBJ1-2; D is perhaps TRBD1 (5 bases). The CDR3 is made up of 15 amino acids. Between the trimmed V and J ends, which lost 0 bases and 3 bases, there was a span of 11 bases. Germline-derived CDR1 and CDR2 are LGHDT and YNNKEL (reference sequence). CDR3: CASSQDGGRDYGYTF. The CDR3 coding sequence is TGTGCCAGCAGCCAAGATGGGGGGAGAGACTATGGCTACACCTTC.